The present entry profiles one T cell receptor beta chain with its context. The antigen remains undetermined. These data are taken from a study of post-analysis software for immune sequencing data. The study, taken as a whole, reports: Elevated frequency relative to controls characterized about 5 TRBV segments in patients, TRBV5-6, TRBV5-1 and TRBV20-1 among them.

The CDR3 spans 14 residues. V was pared by 0 bases and J by 5 bases, with 4 bases of the junction left unmatched. The germline V gene has CDR1 DFQATT and CDR2 SNEGSKA (reference sequence). Unique molecular identifiers had been added to the TCR beta cDNA libraries. TCRdb independently ran MiXCR on the PCR reads; one entry per CDR3 protein. The sample holds approximately 730,000 distinct CDR3 sequences, approximately 44% seen once. V gene TRBV20-1 combines with J gene TRBJ2-5, with TRBD1 matching over 9 bases. The specimen was blood. The clonotype was recovered from a girl aged 10-17 years with multiple sclerosis. The CDR3 region is CSARDGTGHETQYF. Written as DNA, the CDR3 is TGCAGTGCTAGAGACGGGACAGGGCACGAGACCCAGTACTTC.